These 22 T cell receptor beta chains share one sample of origin, sequenced in a study of Ad26.COV2.S vaccination and SARS-CoV-2 variants. The data were produced by immunoSEQ multiplex PCR, yet TCRdb's version contains in-frame clones alone and is incomplete. Of about 440,000 clones listed, around 90% were seen once; the top ten hold approximately 4.3%. Treatment specified: roughly 18 received Ad26.COV2.S at low or high dose, single or two shots; several received placebo; per-sample allocation not given. Following the first vaccine or placebo injection, samples were taken on day 63. Sequencing was performed on peripheral blood, taken in a trial of Ad26.COV2.S vaccine versus placebo. These receptors all come from a person between 18 and 59 years old who received the Ad26.COV2.S COVID-19 vaccine or a placebo.

This clone appeared once. V usage is TRBV7-9 and J usage is TRBJ2-7; D ambiguous. Trimming removed 5 bases from V and 4 bases from J, with 9 bases in between. The CDR3 is 12 residues long. In germline, CDR1 is SEHNR, CDR2 FQNEAQ (reference sequence). CDR3 region: CASSPTSYEQYF. CDR3 DNA: TGTGCCAGCAGCCCGACCTCTTACGAGCAGTACTTC.

V and J are TRBV29-1 and TRBJ1-4, with 7 bases aligning to TRBD1. Germline V gene sequence: CDR1 SQVTM, CDR2 ANQGSEA. V gave up 6 bases and J gave up 5 bases; unmatched junction bases: 0. This CDR3 has 11 residues. The CDR3 sequence: CSVDRNEKLFF. The CDR3 bases are TGCAGCGTGGACAGGAATGAAAAACTGTTTTTT. Full variable domain (missing parts from reference TRBV29-1 and TRBJ1-4): SAVISQKPSRDICQRGTSLTIQCQVDSQVTMMFWYRQQPGQSLTLIATANQGSEATYESGFVIDKFPISRPNLTFSTLTVSNMSPEDSSIYLCSVDRNEKLFFGSGTQLSVL.

The V call is TRBV5-1, the J call TRBJ1-1; D is undetermined. Per germline, CDR1 SGHRS and CDR2 YFSETQ. This CDR3 comprises 14 residues. The germline V and J ends were trimmed by 0 bases and 4 bases, with 10 bases remaining between them. In DNA form, the CDR3 reads TGCGCCAGCAGCTTGGGGAACGCGGGCACTGAAGCTTTCTTT. Amino acids: CASSLGNAGTEAFF.

The gene calls are TRBV30 and TRBJ2-2; D not certain. The ends were cut back, 1 base at V and 5 bases at J, with 11 bases in the middle. CDR1 and CDR2 (germline): GTSNPN, SVGIG (reference sequence). This CDR3 is built from 14 residues. CDR3 nucleotide sequence: TGTGCCTGGAGTGACCCGGGCCGGACCGGGGAGCTGTTTTTT. Its translation: CAWSDPGRTGELFF.

The genes are TRBV18 and TRBJ2-7; perhaps TRBD1 as D (6 bases). V was cut by 3 bases and J by 0 bases, with 9 bases left in between. Per the germline V gene, CDR1 is KGHSH and CDR2 is LQKENI. This CDR3 contains 14 residues. The CDR3 sequence is CASSPADSSYEQYF. CDR3 bases: TGTGCCAGCTCACCTGCGGACAGCTCCTACGAGCAGTACTTC.

The chain uses TRBV14 and TRBJ1-2; tentative D call: TRBD1 (5 bases). CDR1 and CDR2 (germline): SGHDN, FVKESK. The V and J ends lost 2 bases and 2 bases respectively, with 12 bases between them. The CDR3 runs to 15 residues. CDR3 in DNA: TGTGCCAGCAGCCAATCGGGACGGGGGAACTATGGCTACACCTTC. This gives the protein CASSQSGRGNYGYTF.

V gene TRBV28 combines with J gene TRBJ2-5; D is unclear. Germline assignment: CDR1 MDHEN and CDR2 SYDVKM. The length of the CDR3 is 12 residues. With 2 bases removed from V and 5 bases from J, the gap between germline ends came to 6 bases. The CDR3 sequence is CASSLNRETQYF. The CDR3 nucleotides read TGTGCCAGCAGTTTAAACCGGGAGACCCAGTACTTC.

This rearrangement joins TRBV6-2 or TRBV6-3 to TRBJ2-1; 8 bases match TRBD1. CDR1 and CDR2 from the germline V gene are MNHEY and SVGEGT. This CDR3 contains 16 residues. V was pared by 3 bases and J by 4 bases, with 8 bases of the junction left unmatched. The chain's CDR3 is CASSYLSGQVYNEQFF. The CDR3 coding sequence is TGTGCCAGCAGTTATTTATCGGGACAGGTATACAATGAGCAGTTCTTC.

This chain connects TRBV25-1 to TRBJ1-2; a weak D match, TRBD1 (5 bases). CDR1 is MGHDK, CDR2 SYGVNS, per germline. CDR3 length: 16 amino acids. V lost 1 base and J 0 bases, leaving 12 bases between the germline ends. In nucleotides, the CDR3 is TGTGCCAGCAGTGAATGGGGGGAGGAAGCTAACTATGGCTACACCTTC. As protein: CASSEWGEEANYGYTF.

This sequence joins TRBV6-5 and TRBJ2-5; TRBD2 matches 14 bases. The CDR3 sequence is 15 residues long. J was trimmed by 5 bases and V by 6 bases; bases with no gene match: 5. Germline V lookup: CDR1 MNHEY, CDR2 SVGAGI. The CDR3 loop is CASRGLAGVVETQYF. For the CDR3, the DNA is TGTGCCAGCAGGGGACTAGCGGGAGTGGTGGAGACCCAGTACTTC.

The CDR3 sequence is CASTTTGSRTYEQYF. CDR3 DNA: TGTGCCAGCACCACGACAGGTTCACGAACCTACGAGCAGTACTTC. This chain connects TRBV3-1 (or the pseudogene TRBV3-2) to TRBJ2-7, with D maybe TRBD1 (6 bases). Germline V lookup: CDR1 LGHDT, CDR2 YNNKEL (reference sequence). V lost 7 bases and J lost 2, with 18 bases in between. CDR3 length: 15 amino acids.

CDR3 amino acids: CASSIEAKNEQFF. CDR3 DNA sequence: TGTGCCAGTAGTATAGAAGCGAAAAATGAGCAGTTCTTC. The V call is TRBV19, the J call TRBJ2-1; D call uncertain. V was cut by 0 bases and J by 7 bases, with 7 bases left in between. Germline-derived CDR1 and CDR2 are LNHDA and SQIVND (reference sequence). The CDR3 loop spans 13 amino acids. The whole variable domain, remainder taken from reference TRBV19 and TRBJ2-1, is DGGITQSPKYLFRKEGQNVTLSCEQNLNHDAMYWYRQDPGQGLRLIYYSQIVNDFQKGDIAEGYSVSREKKESFPLTVTSAQKNPTAFYLCASSIEAKNEQFFGPGTRLTVL.

The J gene is TRBJ2-7, the V gene TRBV13; D might be TRBD2 (6 bases). This CDR3 contains 14 residues. The ends were cut back, 5 bases at V and 6 bases at J, with 17 bases in the middle. Germline CDR1 PRHDT, CDR2 FYEKMQ (reference sequence). This CDR3 is CASSTGLTTVEQYF. DNA for the CDR3: TGTGCCAGCAGCACGGGACTGACTACGGTCGAGCAGTACTTC.

This clone has more than one count but fewer than ten. This sequence joins TRBV6-1 and TRBJ1-1; D is possibly TRBD1 (6 bases). This CDR3 region has 17 residues. Germline V CDR1 and CDR2: MNHNS, SASEGT. V was shortened by 3 bases and J by 4 bases, with 21 bases between the two germline ends. CDR3 region: CASSEFSTGHWRTEAFF. The CDR3 coding sequence is TGTGCCAGCAGTGAGTTTAGTACAGGGCATTGGCGCACTGAAGCTTTCTTT.

The chain has TRBV7-9 and TRBJ1-2; the D gene is possibly TRBD1 (5 bases). Germline-derived CDR1 and CDR2 are SEHNR and FQNEAQ (reference sequence). The CDR3 is 14 amino acids. Trimming cost V 10 bases and J 3 bases, with 18 bases left between them. Here the CDR3 reads CATVRDRGDYGYTF. The CDR3 DNA is TGTGCCACAGTCCGGGACCGAGGAGACTATGGCTACACCTTC.

V and J are TRBV7-9 and TRBJ2-5, with 7 bases matching TRBD1. J was trimmed by 2 bases and V by 4 bases; bases with no gene match: 7. The CDR3 is made up of 15 amino acids. The germline V gene has CDR1 SEHNR and CDR2 FQNEAQ (reference sequence). The CDR3 loop reads CASSSFWTGQETQYF. The CDR3 DNA is TGTGCCAGCAGCTCGTTTTGGACAGGTCAAGAGACCCAGTACTTC. The full variable domain, completed using reference TRBV7-9 and TRBJ2-5, is DTGVSQNPRHKITKRGQNVTFRCDPISEHNRLYWYRQTLGQGPEFLTYFQNEAQLEKSRLLSDRFSAERPKGSFSTLEIQRTEQGDSAMYLCASSSFWTGQETQYFGPGTRLLVL.

This sequence joins TRBV27 and TRBJ2-1, with a possible D match to TRBD2 (5 bases). Trimming took 9 bases from V and 5 from J, leaving 23 bases between them. Germline V gene lookup returns CDR1 MNHEY and CDR2 SMNVEV (reference sequence). The CDR3 extends over 16 amino acids. The CDR3 is CASWEEGVSNNNEQFF. CDR3 nucleotide sequence: TGTGCCAGTTGGGAAGAGGGAGTAAGTAACAACAATGAGCAGTTCTTC.

This chain uses TRBV7-2 with TRBJ1-4; perhaps TRBD1 as D (5 bases). The CDR3 sequence is 13 residues long. The germline V and J ends were trimmed by 5 bases and 7 bases, with 11 bases remaining between them. CDR1 and CDR2 (germline): SGHTA, FQGNSA. CDR3 amino acids: CASSVDGGEKLFF. CDR3 in DNA: TGTGCCAGCAGCGTAGATGGGGGTGAAAAACTGTTTTTT. Based on the CDR3 plus reference TRBV7-2 and TRBJ1-4, the full variable domain is GAGVSQSPSNKVTEKGKDVELRCDPISGHTALYWYRQSLGQGLEFLIYFQGNSAPDKSGLPSDRFSAERTGGSVSTLTIQRTQQEDSAVYLCASSVDGGEKLFFGSGTQLSVL.

The chain combines TRBV6-5 with TRBJ1-5; 9 bases map to TRBD1. Germline trimming cut 8 bases from V and 5 bases from J; bases unmatched to any gene: 4. In germline, CDR1 is MNHEY, CDR2 SVGAGI. The CDR3 covers 13 residues. The CDR3 DNA sequence: TGTGCCAGCCGGGACAGGGCAGATCAGCCCCAGCATTTT. Translation: CASRDRADQPQHF.

The genes are TRBV4-3 and TRBJ2-1; the match to TRBD1 covers 7 bases. Trimming took 2 bases from V and 6 from J; bases not matched to a gene: 4. CDR1 is LGHNA and CDR2 is YSLEER in the germline V gene. The CDR3 contains 14 residues. CDR3: CASSQWTGPNEQFF. In DNA form, the CDR3 reads TGCGCCAGCAGCCAATGGACAGGACCCAATGAGCAGTTCTTC.

V and J are TRBV7-6 and TRBJ2-2; D gene ambiguous. The V end lost 5 bases, the J end lost 1 base, and 11 bases lay between the germline ends. Germline V lookup: CDR1 SGHVS, CDR2 FNYEAQ. CDR3 length: 15 amino acids. The CDR3 is CASSHKQLNTGELFF. DNA of the CDR3: TGTGCCAGCAGCCACAAGCAGCTGAACACCGGGGAGCTGTTTTTT. Complete variable domain (other parts from reference TRBV7-6 and TRBJ2-2): GAGVSQSPRYKVTKRGQDVALRCDPISGHVSLYWYRQALGQGPEFLTYFNYEAQQDKSGLPNDRFSAERPEGSISTLTIQRTEQRDSAMYRCASSHKQLNTGELFFGEGSRLTVL.

The chain is built from TRBV10-3 and TRBJ1-5; 7 bases agree with TRBD1. With 3 bases clipped from V and 1 base from J, the junction kept 9 bases outside the gene matches. CDR1 and CDR2 (germline): ENHRY, SYGVKD. The CDR3 is 17 amino acids. DNA for the CDR3: TGTGCCATCAGTGATCGTACAGGGGCGGGGAGCAATCAGCCCCAGCATTTT. It translates to CAISDRTGAGSNQPQHF.